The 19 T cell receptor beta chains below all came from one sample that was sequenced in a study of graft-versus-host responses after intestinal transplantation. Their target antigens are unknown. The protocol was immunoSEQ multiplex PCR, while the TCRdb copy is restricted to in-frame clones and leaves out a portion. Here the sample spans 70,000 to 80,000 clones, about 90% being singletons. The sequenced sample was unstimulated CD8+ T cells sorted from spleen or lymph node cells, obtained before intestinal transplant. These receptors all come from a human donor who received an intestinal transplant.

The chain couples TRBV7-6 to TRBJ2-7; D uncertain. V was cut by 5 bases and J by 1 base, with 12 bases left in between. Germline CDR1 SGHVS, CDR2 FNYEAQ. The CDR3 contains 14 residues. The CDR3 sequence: CASSPAAESYEQYF. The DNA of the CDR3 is TGTGCCAGCAGCCCCGCGGCGGAATCCTACGAGCAGTACTTC.

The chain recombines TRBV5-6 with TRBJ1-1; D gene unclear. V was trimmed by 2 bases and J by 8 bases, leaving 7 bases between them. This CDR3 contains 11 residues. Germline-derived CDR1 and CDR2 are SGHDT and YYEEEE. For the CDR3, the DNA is TGTGCCAGCAGCTTCAGTGAAGAAGCTTTCTTT. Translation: CASSFSEEAFF.

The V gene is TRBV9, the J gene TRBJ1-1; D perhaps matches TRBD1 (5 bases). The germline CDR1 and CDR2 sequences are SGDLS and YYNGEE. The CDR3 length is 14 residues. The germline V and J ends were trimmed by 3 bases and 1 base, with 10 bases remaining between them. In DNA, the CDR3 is TGTGCCAGCAGCGGGACAAATGGGAACACTGAAGCTTTCTTT. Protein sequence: CASSGTNGNTEAFF.

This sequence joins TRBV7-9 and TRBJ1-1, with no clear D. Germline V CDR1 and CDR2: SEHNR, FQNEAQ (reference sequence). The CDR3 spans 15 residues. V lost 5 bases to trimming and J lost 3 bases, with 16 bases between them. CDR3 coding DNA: TGTGCCAGCAGCCCTCCGAGGATTGAGGACACTGAAGCTTTCTTT. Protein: CASSPPRIEDTEAFF. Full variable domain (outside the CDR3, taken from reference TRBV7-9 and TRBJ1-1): DTGVSQNPRHKITKRGQNVTFRCDPISEHNRLYWYRQTLGQGPEFLTYFQNEAQLEKSRLLSDRFSAERPKGSFSTLEIQRTEQGDSAMYLCASSPPRIEDTEAFFGQGTRLTVV.

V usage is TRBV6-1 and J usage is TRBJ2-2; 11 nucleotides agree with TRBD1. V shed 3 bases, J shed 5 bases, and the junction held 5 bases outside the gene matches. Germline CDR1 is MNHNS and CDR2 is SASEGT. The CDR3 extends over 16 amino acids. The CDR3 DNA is TGTGCCAGCAGTGACGACGGGACAGGGGGGACCGGGGAGCTGTTTTTT. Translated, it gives CASSDDGTGGTGELFF.

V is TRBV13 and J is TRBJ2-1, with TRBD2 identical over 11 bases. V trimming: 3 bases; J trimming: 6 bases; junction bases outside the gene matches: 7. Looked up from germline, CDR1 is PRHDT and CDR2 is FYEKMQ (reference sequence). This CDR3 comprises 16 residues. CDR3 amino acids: CASSFPSGGSRNEQFF. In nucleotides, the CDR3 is TGTGCCAGCAGCTTCCCTAGCGGGGGGTCCCGCAATGAGCAGTTCTTC.

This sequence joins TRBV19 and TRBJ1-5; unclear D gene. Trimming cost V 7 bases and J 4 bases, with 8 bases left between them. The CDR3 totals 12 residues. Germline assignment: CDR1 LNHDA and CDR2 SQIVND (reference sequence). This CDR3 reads CASTPGNQPQHF. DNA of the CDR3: TGTGCCAGTACGCCGGGTAATCAGCCCCAGCATTTT.

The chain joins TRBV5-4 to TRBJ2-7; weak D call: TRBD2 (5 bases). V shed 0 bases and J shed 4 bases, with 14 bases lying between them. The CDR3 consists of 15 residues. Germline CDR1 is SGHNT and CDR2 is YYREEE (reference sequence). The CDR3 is CASSLGSATGYEQYF. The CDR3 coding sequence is TGTGCCAGCAGCTTGGGCTCCGCGACGGGGTACGAGCAGTACTTC.

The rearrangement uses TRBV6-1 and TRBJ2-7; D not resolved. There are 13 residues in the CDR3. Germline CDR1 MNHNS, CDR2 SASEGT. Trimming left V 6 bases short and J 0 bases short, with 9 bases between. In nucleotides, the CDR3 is TGTGCCAGCAGCCCCGGGTCCTCCTACGAGCAGTACTTC. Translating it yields CASSPGSSYEQYF.

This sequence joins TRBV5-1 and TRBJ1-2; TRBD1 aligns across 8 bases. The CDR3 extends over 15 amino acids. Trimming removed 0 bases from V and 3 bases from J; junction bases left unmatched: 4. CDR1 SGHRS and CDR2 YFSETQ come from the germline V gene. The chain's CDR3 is CASSLGDRGYYGYTF. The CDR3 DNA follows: TGCGCCAGCAGCTTGGGAGACAGGGGATACTATGGCTACACCTTC. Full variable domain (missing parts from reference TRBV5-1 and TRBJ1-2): KAGVTQTPRYLIKTRGQQVTLSCSPISGHRSVSWYQQTPGQGLQFLFEYFSETQRNKGNFPGRFSGRQFSNSRSEMNVSTLELGDSALYLCASSLGDRGYYGYTFGSGTRLTVV.

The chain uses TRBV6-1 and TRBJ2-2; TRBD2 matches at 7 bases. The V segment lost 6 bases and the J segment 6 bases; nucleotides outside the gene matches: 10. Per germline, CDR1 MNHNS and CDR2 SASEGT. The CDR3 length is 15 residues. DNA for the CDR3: TGTGCCAGCAGGCCGCCGGGGGGTGCCCCCGGGGAGCTGTTTTTT. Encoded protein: CASRPPGGAPGELFF.

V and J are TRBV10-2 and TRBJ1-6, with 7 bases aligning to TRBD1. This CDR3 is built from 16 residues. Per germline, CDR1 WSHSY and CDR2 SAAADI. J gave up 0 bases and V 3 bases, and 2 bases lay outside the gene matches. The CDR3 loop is CASSDWDSSYNSPLHF. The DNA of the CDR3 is TGCGCCAGCAGTGATTGGGACAGCTCCTATAATTCACCCCTCCACTTT.

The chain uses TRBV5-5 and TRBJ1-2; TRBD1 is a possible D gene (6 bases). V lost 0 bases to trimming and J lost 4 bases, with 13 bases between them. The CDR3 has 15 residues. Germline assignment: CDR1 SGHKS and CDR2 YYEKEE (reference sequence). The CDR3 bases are TGTGCCAGCAGCTTGGAGGGGGGGGAATCCTATGGCTACACCTTC. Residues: CASSLEGGESYGYTF.

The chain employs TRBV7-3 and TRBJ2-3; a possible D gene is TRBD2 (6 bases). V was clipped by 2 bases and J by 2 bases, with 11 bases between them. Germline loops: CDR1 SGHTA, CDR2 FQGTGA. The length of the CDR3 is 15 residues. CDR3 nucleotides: TGTGCCAGCAGCTTAGGAGGGTCATACACAGATACGCAGTATTTT. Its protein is CASSLGGSYTDTQYF.

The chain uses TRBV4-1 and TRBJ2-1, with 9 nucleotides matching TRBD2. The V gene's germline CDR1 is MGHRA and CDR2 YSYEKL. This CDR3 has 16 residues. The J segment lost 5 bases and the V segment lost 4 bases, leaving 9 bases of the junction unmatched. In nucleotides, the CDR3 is TGCGCCAGCAGCCCCGTGGGTAGCGGGGGTGACAATGAGCAGTTCTTC. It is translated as CASSPVGSGGDNEQFF.

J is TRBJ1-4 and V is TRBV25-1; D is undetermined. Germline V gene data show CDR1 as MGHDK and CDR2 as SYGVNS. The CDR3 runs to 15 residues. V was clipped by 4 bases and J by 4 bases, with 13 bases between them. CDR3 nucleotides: TGTGCCAGCAGTGGTCCTATGATCGGTAATGAAAAACTGTTTTTT. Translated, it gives CASSGPMIGNEKLFF.

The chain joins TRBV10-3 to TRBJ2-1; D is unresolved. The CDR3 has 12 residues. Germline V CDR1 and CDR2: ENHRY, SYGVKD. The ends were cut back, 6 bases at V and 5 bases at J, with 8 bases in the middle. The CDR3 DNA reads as TGTGCCATCAGCGCGGAAGACAATGAGCAGTTCTTC. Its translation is CAISAEDNEQFF.

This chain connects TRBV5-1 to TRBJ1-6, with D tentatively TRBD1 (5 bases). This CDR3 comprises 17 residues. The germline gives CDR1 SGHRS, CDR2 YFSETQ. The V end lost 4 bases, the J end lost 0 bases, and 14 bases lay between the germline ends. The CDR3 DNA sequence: TGCGCCAGCAGCGAATTGGGGGGGAGCTCCTATAATTCACCCCTCCACTTT. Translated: CASSELGGSSYNSPLHF.

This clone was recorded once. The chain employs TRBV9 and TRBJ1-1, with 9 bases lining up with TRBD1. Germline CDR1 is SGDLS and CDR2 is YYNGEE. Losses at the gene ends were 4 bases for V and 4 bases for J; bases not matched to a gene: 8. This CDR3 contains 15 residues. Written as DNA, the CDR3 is TGTGCCAGCAGCCGCCAGGGACAGGGAGGCACTGAAGCTTTCTTT. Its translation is CASSRQGQGGTEAFF.